A single sample gave rise to the 28 T cell receptor beta chains below, sequenced in a study of identical twins. TCRdb ran MiXCR on the 5' RACE reads and lists one entry per CDR3 protein. The repertoire holds approximately 250,000 distinct CDR3 sequences, with 5.5% to 7.5% as singletons. These records were also assigned to another study, of T cells expressing NK-cell markers.

The sample taken for sequencing was CD8+ T cells sorted from blood. All receptors derive from a woman between 18 and 29 years old in good health.

This clonotype has more than one count but fewer than ten. The chain is built from TRBV18 and TRBJ2-1; possibly TRBD2 for D (5 bases). The CDR3 length is 16 residues. V was cut by 5 bases and J by 0 bases, with 14 bases left in between. CDR1 KGHSH and CDR2 LQKENI come from the germline V gene. The CDR3 reads CASSFWTGSSYNEQFF. The DNA of the CDR3 is TGTGCCAGCTCATTCTGGACTGGAAGCTCCTACAATGAGCAGTTCTTC.

The genes are TRBV7-9 and TRBJ2-3; TRBD1 matches 11 bases. CDR1 is SEHNR and CDR2 is FQNEAQ in the germline V gene (reference sequence). Trimming cost V 7 bases and J 8 bases; bases outside gene matches: 11. This CDR3 region has 15 residues. CDR3 residues: CASTGQGASAGTQYF. In nucleotides, the CDR3 is TGTGCCAGCACCGGACAGGGGGCGTCCGCAGGTACGCAGTATTTT.

The chain recombines TRBV5-1 with TRBJ2-1; 12 bases line up with TRBD2. This CDR3 has 18 residues. Looked up from germline, CDR1 is SGHRS and CDR2 is YFSETQ. Unmatched junction bases numbered 7, after V lost 3 bases and J lost 0 bases. CDR3 residues: CASSWRTSGTLSYNEQFF. DNA for the CDR3: TGCGCCAGCAGCTGGAGGACTAGCGGGACCCTCTCCTACAATGAGCAGTTCTTC.

In its sample, this clonotype was seen a few times. The V and J genes are TRBV9 and TRBJ2-3; D unresolved. The CDR3 spans 13 residues. Germline CDR1 and CDR2: SGDLS and YYNGEE. V lost 4 bases and J lost 7, with 13 bases in between. The CDR3 DNA follows: TGTGCCAGCAGCTCAACACCCGCCTATACGCAGTATTTT. Its translation is CASSSTPAYTQYF.

The V gene is TRBV27, the J gene TRBJ2-7; TRBD1 aligns across 9 bases. Trimming took 8 bases from V and 4 from J; bases not matched to a gene: 6. The CDR3 is 13 amino acids. The germline gives CDR1 MNHEY, CDR2 SMNVEV (reference sequence). In DNA form, the CDR3 reads TGTGCCAGCGGAAGACAGGGGGGGTACGAGCAGTACTTC. Translation gives CASGRQGGYEQYF.

In its sample, this clonotype was seen many times. The chain combines TRBV29-1 with TRBJ2-1; TRBD2 is a possible D gene (5 bases). Trimming left V 4 bases short and J 0 bases short, with 19 bases between. The CDR3 totals 17 residues. Germline CDR1 reads SQVTM; CDR2 reads ANQGSEA. CDR3 DNA sequence: TGCAGCGTTGTTGGTCCGAGCGGCTCTAGCTCCTACAATGAGCAGTTCTTC. This translates into CSVVGPSGSSSYNEQFF.

This clonotype was recorded a few times. The rearrangement uses TRBV6-1 and TRBJ1-5, with D perhaps TRBD1 (6 bases). The V end lost 6 bases, the J end lost 4 bases, and 13 bases lay between the germline ends. This CDR3 comprises 14 residues. CDR1 is MNHNS and CDR2 is SASEGT in the germline V gene. CDR3 protein: CASSPAQGNQPQHF. The DNA for the CDR3 is TGTGCCAGCAGCCCCGCCCAGGGGAATCAGCCCCAGCATTTT.

This clonotype showed up just a few times. J is TRBJ2-7 and V is TRBV6-2 or TRBV6-3; D is ambiguous. The V end lost 2 bases, the J end lost 3 bases, and 11 bases lay between the germline ends. Per germline, CDR1 MNHEY and CDR2 SVGEGT. The CDR3 runs 14 residues. The CDR3, as DNA: TGTGCCAGCAGTTACGGGTCTGCGTACTACGAGCAGTACTTC. Residues: CASSYGSAYYEQYF.

The table lists this clonotype with many counts. The rearrangement joins TRBV12-3 or TRBV12-4 to TRBJ2-3; TRBD2 matches 7 bases. The length of the CDR3 is 14 residues. V lost 1 base to trimming and J lost 6 bases; unmatched junction nucleotides: 4. Here the CDR3 reads CASSLGPLADTQYF. The CDR3 region has the DNA TGTGCCAGCAGTTTAGGGCCACTAGCGGATACGCAGTATTTT.

The chain is built from TRBV5-5 and TRBJ2-7, with a weak D call TRBD1 (6 bases). The V and J ends lost 4 bases and 0 bases respectively, with 8 bases between them. The CDR3 covers 13 residues. Germline assignment: CDR1 SGHKS and CDR2 YYEKEE (reference sequence). The CDR3 region is CASSTDSSYEQYF. CDR3 DNA sequence: TGTGCCAGCAGCACGGACAGCTCCTACGAGCAGTACTTC.

The chain links TRBV12-3 or TRBV12-4 to TRBJ2-3, with 7 positions matching TRBD2. The CDR3 covers 15 residues. The V gene end was trimmed by 4 bases and the J gene end by 6 bases; junction bases not matched to a gene: 10. CDR3 nucleotide sequence: TGTGCCAGCAGTTGGGTGGGAGGGCCCGATGATACGCAGTATTTT. It translates to CASSWVGGPDDTQYF.

The chain carries TRBV7-2 and TRBJ2-7, with a weak D call TRBD2 (7 bases). V lost 5 bases, J lost 6 bases, and 23 bases lay in between. The CDR3 length is 16 residues. Germline CDR1 and CDR2: SGHTA and FQGNSA. The DNA of the CDR3 is TGTGCCAGCAGCACCCTAACAGGGAGGGCCTCGGTCGAGCAGTACTTC. Protein product: CASSTLTGRASVEQYF.

This clonotype was seen at least ten times. The CDR3 here is CASSPGIRGTEQFF. The CDR3 region has the DNA TGTGCCAGCAGCCCAGGTATTAGGGGCACTGAGCAGTTCTTC. This chain joins TRBV5-5 and TRBJ2-1; weak D call: TRBD1 (5 bases). The germline V gene has CDR1 SGHKS and CDR2 YYEKEE (reference sequence). The CDR3 runs to 14 residues. Trimming shortened V by 4 bases and J by 9 bases, and 17 bases separated the two germline ends.

At least ten counts were recorded for this clonotype. The chain links TRBV10-3 to TRBJ2-3, with D perhaps being TRBD1 or TRBD2 (5 bases each). The CDR3 is made up of 13 amino acids. Germline CDR1 ENHRY, CDR2 SYGVKD. V gave up 6 bases and J gave up 5 bases, with 12 bases separating them. Here the CDR3 DNA reads TGTGCCATCAGAGGGGACGTGTTAGATACGCAGTATTTT. Encoded protein: CAIRGDVLDTQYF.

This clonotype has more than one count but fewer than ten. V and J are TRBV11-2 and TRBJ1-5; D is unresolved. Between the trimmed V and J ends, which lost 1 base and 4 bases, there was a span of 5 bases. The CDR3 runs to 13 residues. Per the germline V gene, CDR1 is SGHAT and CDR2 is FQNNGV. The CDR3 spells CASSLAINQPQHF. The DNA for the CDR3 is TGTGCCAGCAGCTTAGCCATAAATCAGCCCCAGCATTTT. The whole variable domain, filled in from reference TRBV11-2 and TRBJ1-5, reads EAGVAQSPRYKIIEKRQSVAFWCNPISGHATLYWYQQILGQGPKLLIQFQNNGVVDDSQLPKDRFSAERLKGVDSTLKIQPAKLEDSAVYLCASSLAINQPQHFGDGTRLSIL.

This clonotype was counted only a few times. This chain joins TRBV4-1 and TRBJ2-7, with 14 bases that match TRBD2. The CDR3 is made up of 15 amino acids. The V segment lost 3 bases and the J segment 5 bases; nucleotides outside the gene matches: 3. Germline V gene sequence: CDR1 MGHRA, CDR2 YSYEKL. CDR3: CASSQWTSGGHEQYF. The CDR3 DNA reads TGCGCCAGCAGCCAGTGGACTAGCGGGGGGCACGAGCAGTACTTC.

This clonotype appeared a few times. The CDR3 reads CASSVGQGGEKLFF. The CDR3 DNA reads TGTGCCAGCAGTGTTGGACAGGGCGGGGAAAAACTGTTTTTT. V usage is TRBV27 and J usage is TRBJ1-4; 8 nucleotides align to TRBD1. The CDR3 runs 14 residues. In germline, CDR1 is MNHEY, CDR2 SMNVEV (reference sequence). Trimming cost V 5 bases and J 8 bases; bases outside gene matches: 7.

This chain connects TRBV19 to TRBJ2-7; the match to TRBD1 covers 7 bases. V dropped 6 bases and J dropped 3; count of bases not matched to a gene: 11. Germline CDR1 is LNHDA and CDR2 is SQIVND (reference sequence). The CDR3 loop spans 15 amino acids. CDR3 residues: CASSAVGTADYEQYF. The CDR3 DNA follows: TGTGCCAGTAGCGCAGTCGGGACAGCGGACTACGAGCAGTACTTC.

This clonotype was observed a few times. This chain joins TRBV28 and TRBJ2-1; 9 positions match TRBD2. V lost 4 bases to trimming and J lost 4 bases; unmatched junction nucleotides: 5. The CDR3 is made up of 15 amino acids. Germline V CDR1 and CDR2: MDHEN, SYDVKM. CDR3 sequence: CASSSSGRFYNEQFF. In DNA form, the CDR3 reads TGTGCCAGCAGTTCCAGCGGGAGGTTTTACAATGAGCAGTTCTTC. The full variable domain, its missing parts supplied by reference TRBV28 and TRBJ2-1, is DVKVTQSSRYLVKRTGEKVFLECVQDMDHENMFWYRQDPGLGLRLIYFSYDVKMKEKGDIPEGYSVSREKKERFSLILESASTNQTSMYLCASSSSGRFYNEQFFGPGTRLTVL.

The table lists this clonotype with many counts. J is TRBJ2-1 and V is TRBV7-9, with a weak D call TRBD2 (7 bases). The CDR3 contains 16 residues. Germline-derived CDR1 and CDR2 are SEHNR and FQNEAQ (reference sequence). The V and J ends lost 5 bases and 0 bases respectively, with 14 bases between them. CDR3 in DNA: TGTGCCAGCAGCCTTTCGGGGGGCACCTCCTACAATGAGCAGTTCTTC. Residues: CASSLSGGTSYNEQFF.

This clonotype appeared a few times. The V gene is TRBV5-1, the J gene TRBJ2-7, with TRBD1 matching 7 bases. This CDR3 has 15 residues. Germline CDR1 is SGHRS and CDR2 is YFSETQ. V was clipped by 4 bases and J by 4 bases; unmatched bases: 11. The CDR3 nucleotides read TGCGCCAGCAGCGACCGGGACAGTGGGGGTTACGAGCAGTACTTC. Amino acid sequence: CASSDRDSGGYEQYF.

The chain couples TRBV4-1 to TRBJ2-7, with D perhaps being TRBD1 or TRBD2 (5 bases each). This CDR3 is 16 amino acids long. V was cut by 1 base and J by 3 bases, with 16 bases left in between. CDR1 is MGHRA and CDR2 is YSYEKL in the germline V gene. The CDR3 DNA sequence: TGCGCCAGCAGCCAAGTTGGCCGGGGCTTAGGCTACGAGCAGTACTTC. This sequence encodes CASSQVGRGLGYEQYF.

This clonotype was counted at least ten times. V usage is TRBV29-1 and J usage is TRBJ2-1; 9 bases map to TRBD2. V lost 6 bases and J lost 2; bases outside the gene matches: 14. The germline gives CDR1 SQVTM, CDR2 ANQGSEA. The CDR3 contains 17 residues. The CDR3 spells CSVGGHKSGGTYNEQFF. The CDR3 DNA reads as TGCAGCGTCGGCGGTCATAAGAGCGGGGGGACCTACAATGAGCAGTTCTTC.

This clonotype was counted ten times or more. The chain joins TRBV11-1 to TRBJ2-2, with D hard to call. Between the trimmed V and J ends, which lost 0 bases and 0 bases, there was a span of 20 bases. The CDR3 totals 20 residues. Germline V gene lookup returns CDR1 SGHAT and CDR2 FQDESV (reference sequence). The CDR3 spells CASSLALQVQNYANTGELFF. The CDR3 nucleotides read TGTGCCAGCAGCTTAGCGCTGCAGGTCCAGAATTACGCGAACACCGGGGAGCTGTTTTTT.

This clonotype came up many times. The rearrangement uses TRBV12-3 or TRBV12-4 and TRBJ1-1; no clear D. The CDR3 covers 11 residues. V was pared by 11 bases and J by 3 bases, with 10 bases between. DNA for the CDR3: TGTGCCTCTGGCCGGGACACTGAAGCTTTCTTT. It codes for CASGRDTEAFF.

The V and J genes are TRBV10-3 and TRBJ2-1; 7 nucleotides match TRBD1. Per germline, CDR1 ENHRY and CDR2 SYGVKD. The CDR3 has 14 residues. V lost 3 bases to trimming and J lost 4 bases; unmatched junction nucleotides: 3. The CDR3 region has the DNA TGTGCCATCAGTGACCGGGACAGATACAATGAGCAGTTCTTC. This encodes CAISDRDRYNEQFF.

The chain links TRBV12-3 or TRBV12-4 to TRBJ2-6; D is possibly TRBD2 (6 bases). This CDR3 region has 17 residues. V was trimmed by 4 bases and J by 4 bases, leaving 17 bases between them. CDR3 protein: CASSSGEGRPGANVLTF. The CDR3 DNA follows: TGTGCCAGCAGTTCGGGAGAGGGAAGGCCCGGGGCCAACGTCCTGACTTTC.

This rearrangement joins TRBV20-1 to TRBJ2-5; TRBD2 aligns across 7 bases. The CDR3 extends over 14 amino acids. Germline V CDR1 and CDR2: DFQATT, SNEGSKA (reference sequence). Trimming removed 6 bases from V and 5 bases from J; junction bases left unmatched: 12. The CDR3 region has the DNA TGCAGTGCCCGGAGGAGGGAGGGCTGGGAGACCCAGTACTTC. It translates to CSARRREGWETQYF.